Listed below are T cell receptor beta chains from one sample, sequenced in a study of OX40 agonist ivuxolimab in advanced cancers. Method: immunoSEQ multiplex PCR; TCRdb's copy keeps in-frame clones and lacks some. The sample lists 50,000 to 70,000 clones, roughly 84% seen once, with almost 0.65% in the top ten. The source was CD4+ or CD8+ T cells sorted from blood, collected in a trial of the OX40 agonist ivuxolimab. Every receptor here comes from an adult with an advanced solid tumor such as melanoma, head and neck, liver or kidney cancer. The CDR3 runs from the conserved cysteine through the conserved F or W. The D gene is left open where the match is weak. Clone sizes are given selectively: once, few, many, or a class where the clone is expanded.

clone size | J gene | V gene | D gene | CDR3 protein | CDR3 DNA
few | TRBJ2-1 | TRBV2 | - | CAIIPGTITYNEQFF | TGTGCCATAATCCCCGGGACCATTACCTACAATGAGCAGTTCTTC
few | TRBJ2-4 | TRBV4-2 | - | CASSQTRGGIQYF | TGTGCCAGCAGCCAAACAAGGGGCGGCATTCAGTACTTC
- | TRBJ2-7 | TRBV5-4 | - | CASSPVPRGEQYF | TGTGCCAGCAGCCCAGTCCCCAGAGGGGAGCAGTACTTC
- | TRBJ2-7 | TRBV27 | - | CASSPRARSYEQYF | TGTGCCAGCAGTCCGAGGGCCCGCTCCTACGAGCAGTACTTC
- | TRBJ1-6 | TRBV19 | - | CASTVSGGGNSPLHF | TGTGCCAGTACCGTCTCGGGGGGTGGTAATTCACCCCTCCACTTT
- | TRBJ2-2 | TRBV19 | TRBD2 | CASSIVLAGENTGELFF | TGTGCCAGTAGTATAGTTCTAGCGGGAGAGAACACCGGGGAGCTGTTTTTT
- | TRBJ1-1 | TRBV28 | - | CASSLSVTEAFF | TGTGCCAGCAGTTTATCAGTCACTGAAGCTTTCTTT
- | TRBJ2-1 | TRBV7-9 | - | CASSPPIRQVVYNEQFF | TGTGCCAGCAGCCCACCCATTAGACAGGTTGTCTACAATGAGCAGTTCTTC
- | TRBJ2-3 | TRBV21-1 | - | CASSKWGSGSTDTQYF | -
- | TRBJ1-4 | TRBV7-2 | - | CASSLESTGGLSELFF | TGTGCCAGCAGCTTAGAAAGCACCGGGGGGCTATCGGAACTGTTTTTT
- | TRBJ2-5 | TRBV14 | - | CASSQGLNQETQYF | TGTGCCAGCAGCCAAGGACTAAACCAAGAGACCCAGTACTTC
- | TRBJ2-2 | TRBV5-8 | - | CASTLYRDTGELFF | TGTGCCAGCACCTTATACAGGGACACCGGGGAGCTGTTTTTT
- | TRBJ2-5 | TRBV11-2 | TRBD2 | CASSPNSGGTQYF | TGTGCCAGCAGCCCCAATTCGGGAGGGACCCAGTACTTC
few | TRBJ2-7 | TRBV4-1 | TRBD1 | CASSPPGTVVHEQYF | TGCGCCAGCAGCCCGCCCGGGACAGTAGTCCACGAGCAGTACTTC
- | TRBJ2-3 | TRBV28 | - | CASNPGERTDTQYF | TGTGCCAGCAACCCAGGAGAGAGGACAGATACGCAGTATTTT
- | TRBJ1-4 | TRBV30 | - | CAWSVPGVVTGGLTGSEKLFF | -
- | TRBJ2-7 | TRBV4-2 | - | CASSLGDPLEQYF | TGTGCCAGCAGCCTGGGGGATCCCCTCGAGCAGTACTTC
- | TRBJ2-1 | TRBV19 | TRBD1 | CASRTPGQDYNEQFF | TGTGCCAGTAGGACTCCGGGACAGGATTACAATGAGCAGTTCTTC
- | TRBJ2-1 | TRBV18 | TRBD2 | CASSPITTTSGFYNEQFF | TGTGCCAGCTCACCAATAACAACTACTAGCGGGTTCTACAATGAGCAGTTCTTC
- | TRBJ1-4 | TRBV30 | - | CAWSVNSGNEKLFF | TGTGCCTGGAGTGTAAACAGCGGTAATGAAAAACTGTTTTTT
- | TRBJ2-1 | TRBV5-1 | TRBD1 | CASSLGPPGQGATEQFF | TGCGCCAGCAGCTTGGGCCCCCCCGGGCAGGGGGCGACTGAGCAGTTCTTC
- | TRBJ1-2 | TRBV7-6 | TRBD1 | CASKKDRDTYGYTF | TGTGCCAGCAAAAAGGACAGGGATACCTATGGCTACACCTTC